The 23 T cell receptor beta chains in this list originate from one sample, sequenced in a study of OX40 agonist ivuxolimab in advanced cancers. The assay was immunoSEQ multiplex PCR, and TCRdb's table has in-frame clones only and misses some. The table shows some 52,000 clones, with 90% to 95% occurring only once. The source material was CD4+ or CD8+ T cells sorted from blood, sampled in a trial of the OX40 agonist ivuxolimab. These receptors were collected from an adult with an advanced solid tumor such as melanoma, head and neck, liver or kidney cancer.

The rearrangement joins TRBV2 to TRBJ2-1; 8 bases line up with TRBD2. This CDR3 contains 14 residues. The germline V gene has CDR1 SNHLY and CDR2 FYNNEI. V lost 11 bases, J lost 0 bases, and 6 bases stayed unmatched. Written as DNA, the CDR3 is TGTGCCGGAGGGAGCGGGAGCTCCTACAATGAGCAGTTCTTC. It encodes CAGGSGSSYNEQFF.

The chain joins TRBV27 to TRBJ2-7; 8 nucleotides align to TRBD1. The germline gives CDR1 MNHEY, CDR2 SMNVEV (reference sequence). The CDR3 has 14 residues. V gave up 5 bases and J gave up 2 bases; unmatched junction bases: 5. The CDR3 spells CASSPWTGTYEQYF. The CDR3 DNA reads TGTGCCAGCAGTCCTTGGACAGGGACCTACGAGCAGTACTTC.

The CDR3 DNA is TGTGCCAGCAGGAAGGGAGATACGCAGTATTTT. It translates to CASRKGDTQYF. The genes are TRBV11-2 and TRBJ2-3; no reliable D call. The CDR3 runs 11 residues. The V gene's germline CDR1 is SGHAT and CDR2 FQNNGV. V lost 6 bases and J 5 bases, leaving 6 bases between the germline ends. The variable domain in full, with the rest retrieved from reference TRBV11-2 and TRBJ2-3, is EAGVAQSPRYKIIEKRQSVAFWCNPISGHATLYWYQQILGQGPKLLIQFQNNGVVDDSQLPKDRFSAERLKGVDSTLKIQPAKLEDSAVYLCASRKGDTQYFGPGTRLTVL.

This clone was detected a few times. The rearrangement joins TRBV19 to TRBJ2-1, with D tentatively TRBD1 (6 bases). Germline loops: CDR1 LNHDA, CDR2 SQIVND (reference sequence). With 4 bases removed from V and 2 bases from J, the gap between germline ends came to 12 bases. This CDR3 is 15 amino acids long. The CDR3 region is CASSRVAGAYNEQFF. CDR3 coding DNA: TGTGCCAGTAGTAGGGTTGCAGGGGCCTACAATGAGCAGTTCTTC. Full variable domain (missing parts from reference TRBV19 and TRBJ2-1): DGGITQSPKYLFRKEGQNVTLSCEQNLNHDAMYWYRQDPGQGLRLIYYSQIVNDFQKGDIAEGYSVSREKKESFPLTVTSAQKNPTAFYLCASSRVAGAYNEQFFGPGTRLTVL.

V and J are TRBV27 and TRBJ1-5, with D possibly matching TRBD1 (6 bases). Trimming took 3 bases from V and 7 from J, leaving 10 bases between them. Germline lookup yields CDR1 MNHEY and CDR2 SMNVEV (reference sequence). The CDR3 sequence is 13 residues long. The CDR3 is CASSFQGFQPQHF. The CDR3 region has the DNA TGTGCCAGCAGTTTCCAGGGGTTCCAGCCCCAGCATTTT.

The J gene is TRBJ1-2, the V gene TRBV7-9; D perhaps matches TRBD1 (5 bases). Trimming left V 6 bases short and J 4 bases short, with 12 bases between. The CDR3 loop spans 13 amino acids. Per the germline V gene, CDR1 is SEHNR and CDR2 is FQNEAQ (reference sequence). The CDR3 region is CASSSGDSYGYTF. CDR3 bases: TGTGCCAGCAGTTCGGGAGACAGCTATGGCTACACCTTC.

This chain links TRBV5-6 with TRBJ2-1; D remains unclear. This CDR3 region has 14 residues. Trimming cost V 5 bases and J 4 bases, with 13 bases left between them. Germline V gives CDR1 SGHDT, CDR2 YYEEEE. DNA of the CDR3: TGTGCCAGCAGGGTGAACGGTGGGTACAATGAGCAGTTCTTC. Protein product: CASRVNGGYNEQFF.

V is TRBV11-2 and J is TRBJ1-1, with D unclear. V was clipped by 0 bases and J by 7 bases, with 12 bases between them. The CDR3 is 14 amino acids. Germline assignment: CDR1 SGHAT and CDR2 FQNNGV. The CDR3 DNA reads TGTGCCAGCAGCTTAGAGGTAAGGGCTGGTGAAGCTTTCTTT. It codes for CASSLEVRAGEAFF. Together with reference TRBV11-2 and TRBJ1-1, the CDR3 gives the full variable domain: EAGVAQSPRYKIIEKRQSVAFWCNPISGHATLYWYQQILGQGPKLLIQFQNNGVVDDSQLPKDRFSAERLKGVDSTLKIQPAKLEDSAVYLCASSLEVRAGEAFFGQGTRLTVV.

The rearrangement joins TRBV2 to TRBJ1-4; D is perhaps TRBD1 (6 bases). The CDR3 length is 14 residues. Germline assignment: CDR1 SNHLY and CDR2 FYNNEI. Trimming left V 8 bases short and J 5 bases short, with 15 bases between. CDR3 nucleotide sequence: TGTGCCAGCGGCAGTGGGGGGGGCAATGAAAAACTGTTTTTT. This codes for CASGSGGGNEKLFF.

This chain joins TRBV10-3 and TRBJ1-2, with 10 bases fitting TRBD1. The germline V gene encodes CDR1 ENHRY and CDR2 SYGVKD. The CDR3 extends over 16 amino acids. J was trimmed by 3 bases and V by 9 bases; bases with no gene match: 13. The CDR3 bases are TGTGCCATTTCGACAGGGGGCGAAGGATGGTACTATGGCTACACCTTC. As protein: CAISTGGEGWYYGYTF.

The J gene is TRBJ1-2, the V gene TRBV7-2; TRBD1 might be the D (6 bases). V was trimmed by 5 bases and J by 12 bases, leaving 16 bases between them. The CDR3 covers 12 residues. Germline loops: CDR1 SGHTA, CDR2 FQGNSA. The CDR3 reads CASSEDRSSHTF. Here the CDR3 DNA reads TGTGCCAGCAGCGAGGACAGATCGAGCCACACCTTC.

This chain uses TRBV7-2 with TRBJ1-1; 8 bases match TRBD1. CDR1 and CDR2 (germline): SGHTA, FQGNSA. V lost 3 bases to trimming and J lost 5 bases; unmatched junction nucleotides: 2. The CDR3 length is 13 residues. The CDR3 nucleotides are TGTGCCAGCAGCTTCAGGGGGCAGACTGAAGCTTTCTTT. Amino acid sequence: CASSFRGQTEAFF.

V is TRBV27 and J is TRBJ1-5; 9 nucleotides align to TRBD1. There are 15 residues in the CDR3. V lost 4 bases, J lost 0 bases, and 1 base stayed unmatched. The germline V gene encodes CDR1 MNHEY and CDR2 SMNVEV (reference sequence). The CDR3 DNA reads as TGTGCCAGCAGTTGGACAGGGGATAGCAATCAGCCCCAGCATTTT. Its translation: CASSWTGDSNQPQHF.

This sequence joins TRBV4-1 and TRBJ1-5; TRBD1 aligns across 7 bases. This CDR3 has 19 amino acids. After removal of 1 base from V and 2 bases from J, the junction contained 14 bases not matched to a gene. The germline gives CDR1 MGHRA, CDR2 YSYEKL. This CDR3 is CASSQAFYRGPPGNQPQHF. CDR3 sequence (DNA): TGCGCCAGCAGCCAAGCTTTTTACAGGGGACCCCCAGGCAATCAGCCCCAGCATTTT.

V is TRBV19 and J is TRBJ2-7; D is undetermined. Germline CDR1 is LNHDA and CDR2 is SQIVND (reference sequence). With 5 bases removed from V and 3 bases from J, the gap between germline ends came to 11 bases. This CDR3 contains 13 residues. CDR3 bases: TGTGCCAGTAGTTTGGCCGAGAGCTACGAGCAGTACTTC. Amino acid sequence: CASSLAESYEQYF.

The chain has TRBV2 and TRBJ1-5; 7 bases line up with TRBD1. CDR1 is SNHLY and CDR2 is FYNNEI in the germline V gene. Unmatched junction bases numbered 10, after V lost 8 bases and J lost 6 bases. The CDR3 consists of 14 residues. CDR3 DNA sequence: TGTGCCAGCGGGGAGAGACAGGGCCCTCAGCCCCAGCATTTT. It translates to CASGERQGPQPQHF.

This chain connects TRBV7-9 to TRBJ1-1, with D perhaps TRBD1 (6 bases). The CDR3 runs 13 residues. V was trimmed by 4 bases and J by 1 base, leaving 7 bases between them. Germline CDR1 is SEHNR and CDR2 is FQNEAQ (reference sequence). CDR3 nucleotides: TGTGCCAGCAGCTGGACAGCGAACACTGAAGCTTTCTTT. It translates to CASSWTANTEAFF.

The J gene is TRBJ2-1, the V gene TRBV7-3; D uncertain. In germline, CDR1 is SGHTA, CDR2 FQGTGA. The V gene lost 0 bases and the J gene lost 3 bases, with 9 bases spanning the gap. This CDR3 is 15 amino acids long. The DNA for the CDR3 is TGTGCCAGCAGCTTAACAGGGTCCGGCTACAATGAGCAGTTCTTC. Amino acid sequence: CASSLTGSGYNEQFF.

The rearrangement joins TRBV11-2 to TRBJ2-7; D not certain. The CDR3 sequence is 13 residues long. Germline loops: CDR1 SGHAT, CDR2 FQNNGV. V was pared by 0 bases and J by 7 bases, with 10 bases between. The CDR3 loop is CASSLDRLREQYF. The DNA for the CDR3 is TGTGCCAGCAGCTTAGATAGACTGAGGGAGCAGTACTTC.

This rearrangement joins TRBV7-9 to TRBJ1-1; TRBD1 might be the D (5 bases). Germline CDR1 is SEHNR and CDR2 is FQNEAQ (reference sequence). The length of the CDR3 is 13 residues. The V end lost 5 bases, the J end lost 8 bases, and 15 bases lay between the germline ends. The CDR3 is CASSRRGVKEAFF. The DNA of the CDR3 is TGTGCCAGCAGCCGACGGGGGGTGAAGGAAGCTTTCTTT.

The V and J genes are TRBV7-8 and TRBJ2-7; D perhaps matches TRBD1 (5 bases). The CDR3 contains 17 residues. The V and J ends lost 3 bases and 4 bases respectively, with 22 bases between them. CDR1 is SGHVS, CDR2 FQNEAQ, per germline. The chain's CDR3 is CASSFFPTQGSWYEQYF. For the CDR3, the DNA is TGTGCCAGCAGCTTTTTCCCTACTCAGGGTTCGTGGTACGAGCAGTACTTC.

The gene calls are TRBV9 and TRBJ2-7, with 10 bases matching TRBD2. The CDR3 extends over 16 amino acids. Germline loops: CDR1 SGDLS, CDR2 YYNGEE. Unmatched junction bases numbered 12, after V lost 3 bases and J lost 6 bases. CDR3 amino acids: CASSAPSSGSFGEQYF. Written as DNA, the CDR3 is TGTGCCAGCAGCGCCCCCTCTAGCGGGAGTTTCGGCGAGCAGTACTTC.

This clone was seen just once. This chain connects TRBV7-9 to TRBJ1-3; TRBD1 aligns across 7 bases. V trimming: 5 bases; J trimming: 4 bases; junction bases outside the gene matches: 5. Per the germline V gene, CDR1 is SEHNR and CDR2 is FQNEAQ (reference sequence). The CDR3 extends over 14 amino acids. The CDR3 protein is CASSPRDRGNTIYF. The CDR3 DNA reads TGTGCCAGCAGCCCAAGGGACAGAGGAAACACCATATATTTT.